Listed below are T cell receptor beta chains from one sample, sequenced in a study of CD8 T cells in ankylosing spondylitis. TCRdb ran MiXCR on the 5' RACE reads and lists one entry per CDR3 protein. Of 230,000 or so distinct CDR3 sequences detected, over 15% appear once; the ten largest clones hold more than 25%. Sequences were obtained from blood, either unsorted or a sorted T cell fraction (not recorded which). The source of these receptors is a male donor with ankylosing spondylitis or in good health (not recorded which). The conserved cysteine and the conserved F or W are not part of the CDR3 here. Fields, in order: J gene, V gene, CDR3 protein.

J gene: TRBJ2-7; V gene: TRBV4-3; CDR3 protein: ASSHRGGSGVEQY
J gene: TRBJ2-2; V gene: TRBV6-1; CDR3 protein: ASSTTSGRAWETGELF
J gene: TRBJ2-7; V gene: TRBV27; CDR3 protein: ASSAGTTLYEQY
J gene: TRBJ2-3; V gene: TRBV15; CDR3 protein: ATGGRGLLGTDTQY
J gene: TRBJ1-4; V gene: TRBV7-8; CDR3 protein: ASSIQGGDEKLF
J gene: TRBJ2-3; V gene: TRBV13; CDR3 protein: ASSGGTTDTQY
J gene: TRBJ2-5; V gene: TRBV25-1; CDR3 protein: ASSESGTQY
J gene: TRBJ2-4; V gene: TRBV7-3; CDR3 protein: ASSLGGSENIQY
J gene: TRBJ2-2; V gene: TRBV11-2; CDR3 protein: ASSLGTSWTGELF
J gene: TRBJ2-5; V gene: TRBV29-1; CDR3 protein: SAGVGGAETQY
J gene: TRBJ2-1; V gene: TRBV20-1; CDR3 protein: SAAPGLANNEQF
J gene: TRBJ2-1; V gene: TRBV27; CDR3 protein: ASSSGGNEQF
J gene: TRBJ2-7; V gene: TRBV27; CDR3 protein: ASSPLRGSPYEQY
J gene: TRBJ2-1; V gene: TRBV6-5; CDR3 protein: ASSYNSYNEQF
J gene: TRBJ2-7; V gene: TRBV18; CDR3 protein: ASSPYPGLAGASYEQY
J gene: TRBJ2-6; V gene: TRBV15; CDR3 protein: ATSRDAGGAGANVLT
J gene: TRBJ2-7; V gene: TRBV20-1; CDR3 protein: SVAGLAGLVYEQY
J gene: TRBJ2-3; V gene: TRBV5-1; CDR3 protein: ASSLELAGDTQY
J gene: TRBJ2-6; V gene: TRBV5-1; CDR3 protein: ASSQDRALVWGANVLT
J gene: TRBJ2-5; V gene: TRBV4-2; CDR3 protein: ASSQGPGSIETQY
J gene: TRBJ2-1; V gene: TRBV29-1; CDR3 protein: SVGKLDSYNEQF
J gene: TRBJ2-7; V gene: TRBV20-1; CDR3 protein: SATSNLGTTYEQY